The clone carrying this T cell receptor beta chain has just a few counts. The data originate from a study of blood T cells in healthy people across ages. There are 12 residues in the CDR3. Per germline, CDR1 SGHDN and CDR2 FVKESK. The second PCR ran about 6 to 11 cycles with a sample-barcoded 5' primer and J-beta primers. From the 5' RACE reads, TCRdb called clonotypes with MiXCR, one entry per CDR3 protein. Of hundreds of thousands of distinct CDR3 sequences listed, roughly 25% are singletons. The same data also contributed to another study, on T cells of mothers and their children. That source notes: From each mother came over 9.5 million TCR beta CDR3 reads, and from each child came 2.5 million to 3.5 million.

The TCR sequence derives from a boy aged 10-17 years in good health. The rearrangement links TRBV14 to TRBJ2-1; possible D gene TRBD2, 6 bases. The end of the DNA fits TRBJ2-7 better, so the J call may be wrong. The specimen sequenced was blood. The CDR3: CASSHGGSEQYF. As DNA, the CDR3 is TGTGCCAGCAGCCACGGGGGTTCCGAGCAGTACTTC.